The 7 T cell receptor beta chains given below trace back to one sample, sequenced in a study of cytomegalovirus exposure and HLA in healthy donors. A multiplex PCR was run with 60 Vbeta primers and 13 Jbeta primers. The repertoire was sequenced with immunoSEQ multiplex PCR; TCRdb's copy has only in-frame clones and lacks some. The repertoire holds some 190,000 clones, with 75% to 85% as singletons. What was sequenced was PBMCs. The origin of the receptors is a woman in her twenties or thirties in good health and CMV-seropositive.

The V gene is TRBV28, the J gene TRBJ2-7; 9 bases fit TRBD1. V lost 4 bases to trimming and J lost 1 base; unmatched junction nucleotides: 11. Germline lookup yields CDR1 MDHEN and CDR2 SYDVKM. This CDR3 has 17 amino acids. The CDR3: CASSSPGDRGGSYEQYF. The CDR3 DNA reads TGTGCCAGCAGTTCCCCCGGAGACAGGGGGGGGTCCTACGAGCAGTACTTC.

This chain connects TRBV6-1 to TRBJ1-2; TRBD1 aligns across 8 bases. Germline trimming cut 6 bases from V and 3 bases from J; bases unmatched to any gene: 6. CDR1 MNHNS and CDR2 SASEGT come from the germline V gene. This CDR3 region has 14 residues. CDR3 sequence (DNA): TGTGCCAGCAGCCGGACAGGGATCGACTATGGCTACACCTTC. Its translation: CASSRTGIDYGYTF.

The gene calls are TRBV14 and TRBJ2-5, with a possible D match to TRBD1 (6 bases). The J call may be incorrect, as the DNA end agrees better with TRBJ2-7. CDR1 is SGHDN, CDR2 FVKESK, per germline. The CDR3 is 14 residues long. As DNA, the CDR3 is TGTGCCAGCAGCCAAGCGACAGGCCCCTACGAGCAGTACTTC. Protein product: CASSQATGPYEQYF.

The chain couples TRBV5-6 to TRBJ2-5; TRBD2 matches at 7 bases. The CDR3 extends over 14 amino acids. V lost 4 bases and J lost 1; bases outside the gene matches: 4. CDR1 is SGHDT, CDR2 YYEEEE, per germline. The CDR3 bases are TGTGCCAGCAGCCAAGCGGGAACCCAAGAGACCCAGTACTTC. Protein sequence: CASSQAGTQETQYF.

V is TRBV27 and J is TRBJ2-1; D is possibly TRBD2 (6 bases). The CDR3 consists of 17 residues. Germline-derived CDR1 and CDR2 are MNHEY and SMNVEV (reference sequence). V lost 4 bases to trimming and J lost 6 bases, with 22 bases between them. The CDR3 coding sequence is TGTGCCAGCAGTTCCCGTGCCCCTCTTGTGGGGGGCAATGAGCAGTTCTTC. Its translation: CASSSRAPLVGGNEQFF.

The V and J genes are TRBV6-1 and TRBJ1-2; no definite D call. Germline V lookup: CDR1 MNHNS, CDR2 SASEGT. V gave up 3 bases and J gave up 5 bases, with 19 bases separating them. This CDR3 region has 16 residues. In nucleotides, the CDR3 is TGTGCCAGCAGTGAGGGCCGGTTTAGGACGGGGTATGGCTACACCTTC. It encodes CASSEGRFRTGYGYTF.

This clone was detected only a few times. The CDR3 here is CASSQSGTGGVYEQYF. The CDR3 nucleotides read TGTGCCAGCAGTCAGAGCGGGACAGGGGGCGTCTACGAGCAGTACTTC. V is TRBV27 and J is TRBJ2-7, with 12 bases lining up with TRBD1. Germline-derived CDR1 and CDR2 are MNHEY and SMNVEV (reference sequence). CDR3 size: 16 residues. V trimming: 5 bases; J trimming: 3 bases; junction bases outside the gene matches: 8.